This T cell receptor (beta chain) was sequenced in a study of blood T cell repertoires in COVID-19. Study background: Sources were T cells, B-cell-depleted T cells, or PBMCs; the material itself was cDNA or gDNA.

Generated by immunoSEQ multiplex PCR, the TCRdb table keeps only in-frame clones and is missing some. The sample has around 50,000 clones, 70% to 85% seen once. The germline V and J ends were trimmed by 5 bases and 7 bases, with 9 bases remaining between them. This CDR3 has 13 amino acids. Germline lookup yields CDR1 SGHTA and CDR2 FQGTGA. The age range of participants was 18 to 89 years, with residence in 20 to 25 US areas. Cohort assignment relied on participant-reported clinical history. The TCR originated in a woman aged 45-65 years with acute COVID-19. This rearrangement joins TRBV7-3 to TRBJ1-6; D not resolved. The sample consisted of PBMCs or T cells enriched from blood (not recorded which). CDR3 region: CASSPQSNSPLHF. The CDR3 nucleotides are TGTGCCAGCAGCCCACAATCCAATTCACCCCTCCACTTT.